Below, 24 T cell receptor beta chains from the same sample are listed, as sequenced in a study of shared clonotypes between healthy human individuals. Some clones are missing from TCRdb's copy, which holds only in-frame ones; the method was immunoSEQ multiplex PCR. The sample shows roughly 2.6 million clones, about 92% of them seen only once. Source material: naive CD4+ T cells sorted from blood. The sample's subset: CD45RA+ positively selected. The origin of the receptors is a man aged 18-30 years in good health.

The rearrangement joins TRBV19 to TRBJ1-1; D is unresolved. This CDR3 is built from 14 residues. Germline CDR1 and CDR2: LNHDA and SQIVND (reference sequence). The V end was cut by 4 bases, the J end by 3 bases, with 12 bases between. The DNA of the CDR3 is TGTGCCAGTAGTAGGGCCCGGCCCGACACTGAAGCTTTCTTT. Amino acid sequence: CASSRARPDTEAFF.

Note on this clone: The sample carries other DNA sequences with the same CDR3. The chain links TRBV5-4 to TRBJ2-7; TRBD1 or TRBD2 may be the D gene (5 bases each). CDR1 and CDR2 from the germline V gene are SGHNT and YYREEE (reference sequence). The CDR3 covers 14 residues. The germline V and J ends were trimmed by 0 bases and 0 bases, with 7 bases remaining between them. DNA of the CDR3: TGTGCCAGCAGCTTGGGGGGGAACTCCTACGAGCAGTACTTC. Translated, it gives CASSLGGNSYEQYF.

This sequence joins TRBV28 and TRBJ2-7, with 11 nucleotides matching TRBD1. Trimming removed 4 bases from V and 2 bases from J; junction bases left unmatched: 10. Germline V gene data show CDR1 as MDHEN and CDR2 as SYDVKM. The CDR3 totals 17 residues. The CDR3 DNA reads TGTGCCAGCAGTTCCTCTTGGACAGGGGGCACGGCCTACGAGCAGTACTTC. Encoded protein: CASSSSWTGGTAYEQYF.

This clone was picked up one time. The chain links TRBV19 to TRBJ1-2, with D perhaps TRBD1 (5 bases). This CDR3 has 13 amino acids. V was clipped by 6 bases and J by 4 bases, with 12 bases between them. Germline V CDR1 and CDR2: LNHDA, SQIVND (reference sequence). The CDR3 DNA reads TGTGCCAGTAGCCCCTCAGGGCCCTATGGCTACACCTTC. Its translation: CASSPSGPYGYTF.

This rearrangement joins TRBV7-8 to TRBJ2-7; the D gene could be TRBD1 or TRBD2 (6 bases each). This CDR3 has 16 amino acids. The ends were cut back, 1 base at V and 4 bases at J, with 17 bases in the middle. Per germline, CDR1 SGHVS and CDR2 FQNEAQ. Here the CDR3 DNA reads TGTGCCAGCAGCTTAGTAGGAGGGCAAGGGGGGTACGAGCAGTACTTC. Protein sequence: CASSLVGGQGGYEQYF.

This chain joins TRBV9 and TRBJ1-3, with a possible D match to TRBD1 (5 bases). The CDR3 consists of 19 residues. CDR1 and CDR2 from the germline V gene are SGDLS and YYNGEE. Trimming removed 4 bases from V and 0 bases from J, with 23 bases in between. The DNA for the CDR3 is TGTGCCAGCAGCCCAGGGCCCCCCAGGGTGAGCATCTCTGGAAACACCATATATTTT. This gives the protein CASSPGPPRVSISGNTIYF.

Comments on this clone: Additional DNA sequences in this sample encode the identical CDR3. The CDR3 is CASSRQGANQPQHF. CDR3 nucleotide sequence: TGTGCCAGTAGTCGACAGGGGGCCAATCAGCCCCAGCATTTT. This chain uses TRBV19 with TRBJ1-5; TRBD1 agrees at 10 bases. Germline values: CDR1 LNHDA, CDR2 SQIVND (reference sequence). Trimming at V came to 5 bases and at J to 3 bases, leaving 1 base not matched to a gene. This CDR3 has 14 amino acids.

V usage is TRBV29-1 and J usage is TRBJ1-6, with TRBD1 matching 7 bases. CDR1 is SQVTM and CDR2 is ANQGSEA in the germline V gene. V lost 5 bases to trimming and J lost 8 bases; unmatched junction nucleotides: 9. This CDR3 is built from 14 residues. The CDR3 DNA follows: TGCAGCGTTCAGACAGGGACGATGGATTCACCCCTCCACTTT. Translation gives CSVQTGTMDSPLHF.

The chain couples TRBV4-1 to TRBJ2-2; 10 bases are shared with TRBD2. This CDR3 spans 17 amino acids. Losses at the gene ends were 1 base for V and 6 bases for J; bases not matched to a gene: 8. CDR1 MGHRA and CDR2 YSYEKL come from the germline V gene. CDR3 loop: CASSQALAGAASGELFF. The CDR3 DNA reads TGCGCCAGCAGCCAAGCCCTAGCGGGAGCCGCTTCCGGGGAGCTGTTTTTT.

The gene calls are TRBV29-1 and TRBJ2-1; D possibly corresponds to TRBD1 (5 bases). The V end lost 6 bases, the J end lost 4 bases, and 16 bases lay between the germline ends. CDR1 is SQVTM and CDR2 is ANQGSEA in the germline V gene. The CDR3 contains 14 residues. This CDR3 reads CSVLTQDKYNEQFF. Here the CDR3 DNA reads TGCAGCGTACTGACCCAGGACAAATACAATGAGCAGTTCTTC.

This chain connects TRBV10-3 to TRBJ2-7; 8 bases line up with TRBD2. The CDR3 has 16 amino acids. The germline gives CDR1 ENHRY, CDR2 SYGVKD. The trim removed 4 bases at V and 3 bases at J, leaving 11 bases unmatched. Written as DNA, the CDR3 is TGTGCCATCAGTGGGGGGACTAGTGGAAGTAGCTACGAGCAGTACTTC. Its protein is CAISGGTSGSSYEQYF.

This clone was detected only a few times. The V call is TRBV7-3, the J call TRBJ1-1; D is possibly TRBD1 (5 bases). Germline V gene data show CDR1 as SGHTA and CDR2 as FQGTGA. With 6 bases removed from V and 7 bases from J, the gap between germline ends came to 15 bases. The CDR3 runs to 13 residues. CDR3 loop: CASSLSGTGEAFF. As DNA, the CDR3 is TGTGCCAGCAGTCTATCAGGGACTGGTGAAGCTTTCTTT.

Concerning this clone: The sample holds other DNA sequences that translate to the same CDR3. V usage is TRBV7-2 and J usage is TRBJ1-5, with 8 bases that match TRBD1. The CDR3 loop spans 16 amino acids. J gave up 2 bases and V 1 base, and 4 bases lay outside the gene matches. CDR1 is SGHTA and CDR2 is FQGNSA in the germline V gene. The CDR3 reads CASSLVTGGGNQPQHF. The CDR3 DNA sequence: TGTGCCAGCAGCTTAGTTACAGGGGGGGGCAATCAGCCCCAGCATTTT.

This clone is a singleton in its sample. The chain has TRBV7-2 and TRBJ2-1, with no clear D. The CDR3 extends over 16 amino acids. Trimming left V 3 bases short and J 0 bases short, with 12 bases between. Germline V lookup: CDR1 SGHTA, CDR2 FQGNSA. For the CDR3, the DNA is TGTGCCAGCAGCTTTAATGTCAGGATCTCCTACAATGAGCAGTTCTTC. This codes for CASSFNVRISYNEQFF.

The CDR3 sequence is CASTRDSLDNDGYTF. The CDR3 nucleotides read TGCGCCAGCACCAGGGACAGCCTGGACAACGATGGCTACACCTTC. This sequence joins TRBV5-1 and TRBJ1-2; 7 bases fit TRBD1. The CDR3 has 15 residues. V shed 6 bases and J 6 bases; nucleotides not matched to a gene: 14. The V gene's germline CDR1 is SGHRS and CDR2 YFSETQ.

The V call is TRBV15, the J call TRBJ2-3; perhaps TRBD2 as D (6 bases). CDR1 and CDR2 from the germline V gene are LNHNV and YYDKDF (reference sequence). The germline V and J ends were trimmed by 4 bases and 2 bases, with 25 bases remaining between them. The CDR3 extends over 19 amino acids. The DNA for the CDR3 is TGTGCCACCAGCATCATTAGCGGCTCCACACCTTATCTCACAGATACGCAGTATTTT. This translates into CATSIISGSTPYLTDTQYF.

The chain links TRBV5-4 to TRBJ1-6; D remains ambiguous. V lost 0 bases, J lost 4 bases, and 11 bases lay in between. The CDR3 spans 16 residues. Germline V lookup: CDR1 SGHNT, CDR2 YYREEE (reference sequence). The CDR3 DNA sequence: TGTGCCAGCAGCTTGGAGGCAGCCATGTATAATTCACCCCTCCACTTT. This codes for CASSLEAAMYNSPLHF. Complete variable domain (other parts from reference TRBV5-4 and TRBJ1-6): ETGVTQSPTHLIKTRGQQVTLRCSSQSGHNTVSWYQQALGQGPQFIFQYYREEENGRGNFPPRFSGLQFPNYSSELNVNALELDDSALYLCASSLEAAMYNSPLHFGNGTRLTVT.

This chain's CDR3 is CASSAGRVKSYTF. Written as DNA, the CDR3 is TGTGCCAGCAGCGCAGGGCGGGTCAAGAGCTACACCTTC. V is TRBV28 and J is TRBJ1-2; tentatively, D is TRBD1 (5 bases). V dropped 6 bases and J dropped 9 bases, with 17 bases sitting between them. Germline V CDR1 and CDR2: MDHEN, SYDVKM. The CDR3 totals 13 residues.

This clone has a handful of counts. V gene TRBV28 combines with J gene TRBJ1-1, with unresolved D. Germline V CDR1 and CDR2: MDHEN, SYDVKM. The V and J ends lost 7 bases and 1 base respectively, with 16 bases between them. The CDR3 has 15 amino acids. CDR3 loop: CASINQYGENTEAFF. The CDR3 nucleotides are TGTGCCAGCATAAATCAATACGGGGAGAACACTGAAGCTTTCTTT.

The rearrangement links TRBV19 to TRBJ1-3, with a weak D call TRBD1 (5 bases). The CDR3 length is 15 residues. V was clipped by 4 bases and J by 4 bases, with 14 bases between them. The germline V gene encodes CDR1 LNHDA and CDR2 SQIVND (reference sequence). CDR3 sequence: CASSTGTDSGNTIYF. The CDR3 DNA reads as TGTGCCAGTAGTACCGGGACGGACTCAGGAAACACCATATATTTT.

The V and J genes are TRBV4-2 and TRBJ1-2; D is unclear. The CDR3 is 19 amino acids. V was trimmed by 2 bases and J by 4 bases, leaving 26 bases between them. Germline CDR1 is LGHNA and CDR2 is YNFKEQ. CDR3 amino acids: CASSQNNRPEVSFSYGYTF. In nucleotides, the CDR3 is TGTGCCAGCAGCCAAAATAACCGACCGGAGGTGTCCTTCTCCTATGGCTACACCTTC.

The chain joins TRBV15 to TRBJ2-2; D perhaps matches TRBD1 (5 bases). This CDR3 is built from 16 residues. CDR1 LNHNV and CDR2 YYDKDF come from the germline V gene (reference sequence). Trimming removed 1 base from V and 1 base from J, with 10 bases in between. This CDR3 reads CATSRGAGLNTGELFF. In nucleotides, the CDR3 is TGTGCCACCAGCAGAGGGGCAGGGTTGAACACCGGGGAGCTGTTTTTT.

The V and J genes are TRBV2 and TRBJ2-5, with 7 bases matching TRBD1. V trimming: 6 bases; J trimming: 5 bases; junction bases outside the gene matches: 12. The CDR3 length is 15 residues. In germline, CDR1 is SNHLY, CDR2 FYNNEI. As DNA, the CDR3 is TGTGCCAGCAGCACCACCGGGACAGCTGGGGAGACCCAGTACTTC. Translation gives CASSTTGTAGETQYF.

The gene calls are TRBV6-1 and TRBJ2-5; TRBD1 is a possible D gene (6 bases). The V end was cut by 8 bases, the J end by 5 bases, with 15 bases between. Germline CDR1 and CDR2: MNHNS and SASEGT. The CDR3 runs 13 residues. CDR3: CASHRVQSETQYF. CDR3 DNA sequence: TGTGCCAGCCACAGGGTTCAGTCGGAGACCCAGTACTTC.